This TCR beta chain was identified in a study of blood T cell repertoires in COVID-19. Assay used: immunoSEQ multiplex PCR; TCRdb lists only in-frame clones, some missing. The repertoire has about 170,000 clones, roughly nine tenths of them found once; the top ten carry 9.5% to 13%. Germline CDR1 and CDR2: LGHNA and YNFKEQ. V lost 6 bases and J 2 bases, leaving 10 bases between the germline ends. The CDR3 has 13 residues. This clone was detected a few times. Sequenced sample: peripheral blood. The receptor's source is an older woman with COVID-19, enrolled during active disease. This chain uses TRBV4-2 with TRBJ1-2; the D is unclear. CDR3 coding DNA: TGTGCCAGCAGGTCGGGCGGGAACTATGGCTACACCTTC. Translation gives CASRSGGNYGYTF.